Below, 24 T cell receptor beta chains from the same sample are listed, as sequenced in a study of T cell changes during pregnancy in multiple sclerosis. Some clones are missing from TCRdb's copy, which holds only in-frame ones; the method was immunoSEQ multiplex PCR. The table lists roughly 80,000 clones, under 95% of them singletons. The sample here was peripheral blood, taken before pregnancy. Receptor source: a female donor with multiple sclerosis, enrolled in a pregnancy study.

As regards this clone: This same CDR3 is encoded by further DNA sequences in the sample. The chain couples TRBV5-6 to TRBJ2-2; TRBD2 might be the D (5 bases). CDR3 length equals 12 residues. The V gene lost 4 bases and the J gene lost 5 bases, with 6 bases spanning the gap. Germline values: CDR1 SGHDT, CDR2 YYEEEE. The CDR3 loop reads CASSTGTGELFF. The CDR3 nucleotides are TGTGCCAGCAGCACGGGGACCGGGGAGCTGTTTTTT.

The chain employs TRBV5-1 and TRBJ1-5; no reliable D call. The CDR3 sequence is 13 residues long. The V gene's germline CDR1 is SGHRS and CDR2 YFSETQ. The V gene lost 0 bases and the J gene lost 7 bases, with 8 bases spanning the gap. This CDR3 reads CASSLDGGQPQHF. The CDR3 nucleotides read TGCGCCAGCAGCTTGGACGGAGGCCAGCCCCAGCATTTT.

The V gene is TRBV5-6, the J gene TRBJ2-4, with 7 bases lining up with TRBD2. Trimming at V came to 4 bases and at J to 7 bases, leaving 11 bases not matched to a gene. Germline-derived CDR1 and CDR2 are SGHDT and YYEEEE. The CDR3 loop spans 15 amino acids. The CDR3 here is CASSPRRGGINIQYF. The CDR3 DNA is TGTGCCAGCAGCCCCCGGCGGGGAGGGATCAACATTCAGTACTTC.

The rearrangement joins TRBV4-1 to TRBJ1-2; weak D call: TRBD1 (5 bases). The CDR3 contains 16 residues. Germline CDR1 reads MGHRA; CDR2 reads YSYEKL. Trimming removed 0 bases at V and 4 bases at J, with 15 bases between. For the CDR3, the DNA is TGCGCCAGCAGCCAAGATTCGGTCGGGGGACTCTATGGCTACACCTTC. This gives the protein CASSQDSVGGLYGYTF.

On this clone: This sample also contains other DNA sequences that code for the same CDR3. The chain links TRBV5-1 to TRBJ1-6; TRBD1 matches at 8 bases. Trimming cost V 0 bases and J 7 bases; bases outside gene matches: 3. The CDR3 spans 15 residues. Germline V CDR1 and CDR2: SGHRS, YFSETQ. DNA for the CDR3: TGCGCCAGCAGCTTGGCAGGACAGGGAAATTCACCCCTCCACTTT. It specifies CASSLAGQGNSPLHF.

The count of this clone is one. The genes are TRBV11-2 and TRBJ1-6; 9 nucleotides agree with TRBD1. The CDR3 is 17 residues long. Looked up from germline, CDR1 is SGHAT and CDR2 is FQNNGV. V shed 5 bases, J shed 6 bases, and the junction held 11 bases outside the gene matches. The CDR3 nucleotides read TGTGCCAGCAGCGCCACCGGGACAGGGATAGGTAATTCACCCCTCCACTTT. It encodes CASSATGTGIGNSPLHF. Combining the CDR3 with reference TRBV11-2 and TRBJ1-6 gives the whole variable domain EAGVAQSPRYKIIEKRQSVAFWCNPISGHATLYWYQQILGQGPKLLIQFQNNGVVDDSQLPKDRFSAERLKGVDSTLKIQPAKLEDSAVYLCASSATGTGIGNSPLHFGNGTRLTVT.

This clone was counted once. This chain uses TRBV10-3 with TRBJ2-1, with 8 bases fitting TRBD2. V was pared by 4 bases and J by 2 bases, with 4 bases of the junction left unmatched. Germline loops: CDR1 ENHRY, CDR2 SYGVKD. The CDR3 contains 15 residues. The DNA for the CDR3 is TGTGCCATCAGTGGGACTAGCCTTGCCTACAATGAGCAGTTCTTC. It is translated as CAISGTSLAYNEQFF.

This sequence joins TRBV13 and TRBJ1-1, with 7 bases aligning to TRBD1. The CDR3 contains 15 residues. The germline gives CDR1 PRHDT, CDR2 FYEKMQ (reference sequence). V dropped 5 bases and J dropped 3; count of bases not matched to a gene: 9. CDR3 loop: CASSLPQGIDTEAFF. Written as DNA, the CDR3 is TGTGCCAGCAGCCTACCACAGGGGATCGACACTGAAGCTTTCTTT.

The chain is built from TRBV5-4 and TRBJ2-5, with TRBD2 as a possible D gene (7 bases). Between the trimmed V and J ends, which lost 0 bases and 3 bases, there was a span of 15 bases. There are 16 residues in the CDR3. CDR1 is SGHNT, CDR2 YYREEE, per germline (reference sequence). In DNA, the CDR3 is TGTGCCAGCAGCTTGGTGAGGGGGGGCCTGGAAGAGACCCAGTACTTC. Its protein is CASSLVRGGLEETQYF.

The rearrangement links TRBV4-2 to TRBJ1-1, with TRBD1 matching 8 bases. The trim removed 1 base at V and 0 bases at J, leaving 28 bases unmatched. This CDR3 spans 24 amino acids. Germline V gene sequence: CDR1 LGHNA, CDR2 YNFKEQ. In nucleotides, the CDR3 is TGTGCCAGCAGCCAAGTTGTTTCGTTCGCCGGACAGGGCCGACCCCTTACCATGAACACTGAAGCTTTCTTT. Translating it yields CASSQVVSFAGQGRPLTMNTEAFF.

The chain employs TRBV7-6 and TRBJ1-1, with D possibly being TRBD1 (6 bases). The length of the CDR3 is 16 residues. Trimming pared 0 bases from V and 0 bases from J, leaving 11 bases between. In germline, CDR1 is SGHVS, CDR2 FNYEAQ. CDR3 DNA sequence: TGTGCCAGCAGCTTAGCGCGGGGGGCTATGAACACTGAAGCTTTCTTT. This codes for CASSLARGAMNTEAFF.

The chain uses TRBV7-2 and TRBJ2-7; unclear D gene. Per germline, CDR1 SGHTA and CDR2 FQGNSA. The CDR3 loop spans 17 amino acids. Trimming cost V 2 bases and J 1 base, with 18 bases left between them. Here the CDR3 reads CASSLITALSGSYEQYF. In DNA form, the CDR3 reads TGTGCCAGCAGCTTAATAACTGCTCTTTCAGGATCCTACGAGCAGTACTTC.

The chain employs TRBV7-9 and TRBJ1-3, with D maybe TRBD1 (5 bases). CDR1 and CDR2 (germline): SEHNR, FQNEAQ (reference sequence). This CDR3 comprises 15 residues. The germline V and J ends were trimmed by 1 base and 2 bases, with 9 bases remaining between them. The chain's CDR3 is CASSLGDFTGNTIYF. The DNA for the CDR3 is TGTGCCAGCAGCTTAGGGGACTTCACTGGAAACACCATATATTTT.

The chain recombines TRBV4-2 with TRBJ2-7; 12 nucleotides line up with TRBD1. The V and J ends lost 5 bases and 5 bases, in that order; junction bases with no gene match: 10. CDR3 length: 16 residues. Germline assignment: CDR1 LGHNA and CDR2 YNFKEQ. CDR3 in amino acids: CASSSKTGTGGNEQYF. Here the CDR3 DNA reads TGTGCCAGCAGCAGCAAAACCGGGACAGGGGGCAACGAGCAGTACTTC.

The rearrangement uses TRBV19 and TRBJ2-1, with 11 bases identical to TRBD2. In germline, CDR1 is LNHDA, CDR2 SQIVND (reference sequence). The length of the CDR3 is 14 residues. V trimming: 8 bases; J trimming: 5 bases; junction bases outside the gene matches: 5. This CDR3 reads CASLIAGGNNEQFF. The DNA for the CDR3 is TGTGCCAGTCTCATAGCGGGGGGGAACAATGAGCAGTTCTTC.

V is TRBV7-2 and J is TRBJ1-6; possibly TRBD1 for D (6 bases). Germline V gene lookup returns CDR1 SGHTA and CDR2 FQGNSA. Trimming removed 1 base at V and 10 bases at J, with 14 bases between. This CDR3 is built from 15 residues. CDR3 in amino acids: CASSLVGGARSPLHF. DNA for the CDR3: TGTGCCAGCAGCTTAGTAGGGGGGGCGAGATCACCCCTCCACTTT.

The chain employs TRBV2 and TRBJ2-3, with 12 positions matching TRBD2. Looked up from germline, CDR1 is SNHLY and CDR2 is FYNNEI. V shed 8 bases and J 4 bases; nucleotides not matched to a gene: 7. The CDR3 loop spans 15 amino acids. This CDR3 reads CASFSSGGASDTQYF. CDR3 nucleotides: TGTGCCAGCTTCTCTAGCGGGGGGGCCTCAGATACGCAGTATTTT.

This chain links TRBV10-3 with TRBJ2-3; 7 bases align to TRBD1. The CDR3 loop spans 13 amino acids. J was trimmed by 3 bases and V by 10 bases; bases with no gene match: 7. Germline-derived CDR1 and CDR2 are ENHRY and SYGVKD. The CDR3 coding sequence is TGTGCCACCACGACAGGGTTAACAGATACGCAGTATTTT. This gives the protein CATTTGLTDTQYF.

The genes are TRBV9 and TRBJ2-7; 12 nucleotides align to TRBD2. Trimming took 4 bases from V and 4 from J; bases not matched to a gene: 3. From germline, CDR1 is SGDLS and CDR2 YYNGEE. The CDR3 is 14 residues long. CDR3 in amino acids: CASSIGLAGYEQYF. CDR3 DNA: TGTGCCAGCAGCATTGGACTAGCGGGGTACGAGCAGTACTTC.

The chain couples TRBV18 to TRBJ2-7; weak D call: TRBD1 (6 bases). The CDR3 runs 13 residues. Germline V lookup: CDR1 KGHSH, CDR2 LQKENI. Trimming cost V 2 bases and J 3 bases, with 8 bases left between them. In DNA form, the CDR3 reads TGTGCCAGCTCACCATGGGGACACTACGAGCAGTACTTC. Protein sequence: CASSPWGHYEQYF.

The CDR3 sequence is CASSTTGSNQPQHF. The CDR3 DNA sequence: TGTGCCAGCAGTACGACAGGATCGAATCAGCCCCAGCATTTT. The chain links TRBV6-5 to TRBJ1-5, with D possibly being TRBD1 (6 bases). The CDR3 extends over 14 amino acids. Germline loops: CDR1 MNHEY, CDR2 SVGAGI. The V end lost 5 bases, the J end lost 4 bases, and 12 bases lay between the germline ends.

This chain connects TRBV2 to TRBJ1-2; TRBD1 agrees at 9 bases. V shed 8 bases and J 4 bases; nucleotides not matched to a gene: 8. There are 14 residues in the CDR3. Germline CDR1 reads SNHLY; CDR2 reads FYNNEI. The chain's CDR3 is CASPGKDRGYGYTF. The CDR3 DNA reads TGTGCCAGCCCCGGGAAGGACAGGGGCTATGGCTACACCTTC. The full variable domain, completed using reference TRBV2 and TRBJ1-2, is EPEVTQTPSHQVTQMGQEVILRCVPISNHLYFYWYRQILGQKVEFLVSFYNNEISEKSEIFDDQFSVERPDGSNFTLKIRSTKLEDSAMYFCASPGKDRGYGYTFGSGTRLTVV.

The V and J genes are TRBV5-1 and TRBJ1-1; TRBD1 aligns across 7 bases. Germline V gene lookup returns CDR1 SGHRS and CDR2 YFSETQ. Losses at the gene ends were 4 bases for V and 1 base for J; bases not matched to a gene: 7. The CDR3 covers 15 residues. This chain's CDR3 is CASSPVGTENTEAFF. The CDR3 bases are TGCGCCAGCAGCCCCGTTGGGACAGAGAACACTGAAGCTTTCTTT.

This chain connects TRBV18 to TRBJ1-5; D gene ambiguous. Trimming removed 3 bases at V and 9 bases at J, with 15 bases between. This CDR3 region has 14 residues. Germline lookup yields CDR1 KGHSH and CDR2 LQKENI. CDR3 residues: CASSPGDPSWPQHF. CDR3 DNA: TGTGCCAGCTCACCGGGAGACCCATCATGGCCCCAGCATTTT.